Below, 3 T cell receptor beta chains from the same sample are listed, as sequenced in a study of CD8+ T cells in alopecia areata. Described treatment: oral pan-JAK inhibitor, 5-10 mg twice daily. Isolated RNA was reverse transcribed into cDNA used as the sequencing template. TCRdb's copy holds only in-frame clones and misses some; the assay was immunoSEQ multiplex PCR. This sample has 110,000 or so clones, with around 54% found just once. The sample here was CD4+ T cells sorted from blood, taken at week 24, from a patient treated with tofacitinib. Receptor source: a human donor with alopecia areata.

This clone showed up just a few times. This sequence joins TRBV30 and TRBJ2-5; 7 nucleotides match TRBD2. The trim removed 0 bases at V and 2 bases at J, leaving 6 bases unmatched. CDR1 and CDR2 from the germline V gene are GTSNPN and SVGIG (reference sequence). This CDR3 contains 15 residues. Here the CDR3 DNA reads TGTGCCTGGAGTGTACAAGCGGGGAGGCAAGAGACCCAGTACTTC. It encodes CAWSVQAGRQETQYF.

The chain links TRBV6-5 to TRBJ2-2, with D unresolved. The CDR3 is made up of 14 amino acids. V was trimmed by 2 bases and J by 6 bases, leaving 10 bases between them. Looked up from germline, CDR1 is MNHEY and CDR2 is SVGAGI. Here the CDR3 DNA reads TGTGCCAGCAGTTACGTGAGGATTGCCGGGGAGCTGTTTTTT. Protein product: CASSYVRIAGELFF.

The rearrangement uses TRBV4-1 and TRBJ2-3; D might be TRBD1 (5 bases). Trimming stripped 2 bases from V and 2 bases from J, with 8 bases between. Germline V lookup: CDR1 MGHRA, CDR2 YSYEKL. The CDR3 spans 14 residues. The CDR3 sequence: CASSQTGSTDTQYF. CDR3 in DNA: TGCGCCAGCAGCCAAACAGGATCCACAGATACGCAGTATTTT.